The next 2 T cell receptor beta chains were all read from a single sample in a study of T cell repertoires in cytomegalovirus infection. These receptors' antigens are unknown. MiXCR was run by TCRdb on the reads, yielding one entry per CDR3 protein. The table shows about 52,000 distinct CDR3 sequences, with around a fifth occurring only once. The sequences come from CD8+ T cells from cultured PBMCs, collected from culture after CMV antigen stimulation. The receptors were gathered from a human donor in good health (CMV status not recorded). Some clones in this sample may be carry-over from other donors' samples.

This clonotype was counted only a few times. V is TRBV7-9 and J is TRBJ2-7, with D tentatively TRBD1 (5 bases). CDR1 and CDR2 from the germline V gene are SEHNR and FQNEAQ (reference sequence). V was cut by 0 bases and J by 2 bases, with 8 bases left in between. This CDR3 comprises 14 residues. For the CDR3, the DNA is TGTGCCAGCAGCTTAGCGGCGACAGCCTACGAGCAGTACTTC. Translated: CASSLAATAYEQYF.

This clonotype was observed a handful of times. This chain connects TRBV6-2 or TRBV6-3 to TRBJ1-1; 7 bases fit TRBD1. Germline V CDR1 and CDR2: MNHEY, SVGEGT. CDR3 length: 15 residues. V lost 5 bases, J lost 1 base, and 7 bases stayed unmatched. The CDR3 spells CASSRRQGPNTEAFF. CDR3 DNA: TGTGCCAGCAGTCGAAGACAGGGCCCGAACACTGAAGCTTTCTTT.